The rows below give T cell receptor beta chains drawn from one sample of a study of CD8+ T cells in alopecia areata. Some clones are missing from TCRdb's copy, which holds only in-frame ones; the method was immunoSEQ multiplex PCR. The data contain around 100,000 clones, 55% to 70% of them singletons. Sequencing was performed on CD8+ T cells sorted from blood, taken at approximately week 61, from a patient treated with tofacitinib. The receptors derive from a human donor with alopecia areata. The CDR3 runs from the conserved cysteine through the conserved F or W. A D gene is named only where the DNA matches it firmly. Rows give clone size only sometimes, using once, few, many, or a class for an expanded clone.

j_call d_call clone_size v_call cdr3_nt cdr3_aa
TRBJ1-2 NA NA TRBV19 TGTGCCAGTAGCATGGCCCAGGGAGCCTATGGCTACACCTTC CASSMAQGAYGYTF
TRBJ2-5 NA few TRBV7-9 TGTGCCAGCAGCCACCCCCCGTACTTC CASSHPPYF
TRBJ2-5 NA NA TRBV27 TGTGCCAGCAGTGTCGTCCCCGGTCGGACCCAGTACTTC CASSVVPGRTQYF
TRBJ2-1 NA few TRBV6-6 TGTGCCAGCAGCCGAAATGACTACAATGAGCAGTTCTTC CASSRNDYNEQFF
TRBJ1-1 NA NA TRBV4-1 TGCGCCAGCAGCCAAGATATTCCTTTTCTTGACACTGAAGCTTTCTTT CASSQDIPFLDTEAFF
TRBJ2-7 TRBD1 NA TRBV5-6 TGTGCCAGCAGCTTTGGGACAGATACCTACGAGCAGTACTTC CASSFGTDTYEQYF
TRBJ1-5 TRBD1 NA TRBV4-2 TGTGCCAGCAGCCAGGGGACAGGGTACCCTCAGCCCCAGCATTTT CASSQGTGYPQPQHF
TRBJ2-1 NA NA TRBV2 TGTGCCAGCAGTGAAGCGGGCAGGGCTAGGAATGAGCAGTTCTTC CASSEAGRARNEQFF
TRBJ2-5 NA NA TRBV7-9 TGTGCCAGCAGCCCTCGGTCACAGGGCCAAGAGACCCAGTACTTC CASSPRSQGQETQYF
TRBJ2-1 TRBD1 NA TRBV7-2 TGTGCCAGCAGCTCAGGGACAGGCCGCAATGAGCAGTTCTTC CASSSGTGRNEQFF
TRBJ2-7 TRBD1 NA TRBV5-1 TGCGCCAGCAGCACTTCCTGGACAGGGGCCTACGAGCAGTACTTC CASSTSWTGAYEQYF
TRBJ1-1 NA NA TRBV9 TGTGCCAGCGCCCCCGCTGAAGCTTTCTTT CASAPAEAFF
TRBJ2-5 TRBD1 NA TRBV18 TGTGCCAGCTCACCAGGCCAGGGGGTCGCAGAGACCCAGTACTTC CASSPGQGVAETQYF
TRBJ2-3 TRBD1 NA TRBV18 TGTGCCAGCTCACCAAATGACAGGGGACGGAGCGGCACAGATACGCAGTATTTT CASSPNDRGRSGTDTQYF
TRBJ2-7 NA few TRBV14 TGTGCCAGCAGCCAACAGGGGAACTACGAGCAGTACTTC CASSQQGNYEQYF
TRBJ1-5 TRBD1 NA TRBV7-8 TGTGCCAGCAGCCGCGAAGAACAGGGGAGATATAGCAATCAGCCCCAGCATTTT CASSREEQGRYSNQPQHF
TRBJ1-4 NA NA TRBV2 TGTGCCAGCAGTGGGGGCTGGGGTGAAAAACTGTTTTTT CASSGGWGEKLFF